This T cell receptor (beta chain) was recovered during a study of blood T cell repertoires in COVID-19. The V gene end was trimmed by 5 bases and the J gene end by 4 bases; junction bases not matched to a gene: 10. Per germline, CDR1 SGHNT and CDR2 YENEEA. CDR3 length equals 16 residues. TCRdb keeps only in-frame clones here, not all; method: immunoSEQ multiplex PCR. The table shows 28,000 or so clones, with around 90% occurring only once. The sequenced sample consisted of peripheral blood. The receptor's source is a man between 70 and 80 years old with acute or convalescent COVID-19. The chain joins TRBV11-3 to TRBJ2-1, with 8 positions matching TRBD2. The CDR3 DNA reads TGTGCCAGCAGCACTTTCGGGGGACTAGATTACAATGAGCAGTTCTTC. Its translation: CASSTFGGLDYNEQFF.